The 9 T cell receptor beta chains below come from one sample, sequenced in a study of T-cell memory formation after mild COVID-19. TCRdb reprocessed the 5' RACE reads with MiXCR, giving one entry per CDR3 protein. Of roughly 220,000 distinct CDR3 sequences detected, around 9.1% appear once; the ten largest clones hold 3% to 4%. Sequencing used PBMCs or a T cell subset sorted from them (not recorded which). All receptors derive from a man aged 18-30 years who had mild COVID-19 (a few samples of this study predate the infection). Cell type and time point are not known.

The rearrangement links TRBV7-2 to TRBJ1-2; 7 positions match TRBD1. The CDR3 length is 17 residues. The V gene end was trimmed by 1 base and the J gene end by 0 bases; junction bases not matched to a gene: 8. CDR1 is SGHTA, CDR2 FQGNSA, per germline. CDR3 sequence (DNA): TGTGCCAGCAGCTTAGTACAGACAGGGAGAGCTAACTATGGCTACACCTTC. The encoded protein is CASSLVQTGRANYGYTF.

There are a few counts of this clonotype. The chain employs TRBV3-1 and TRBJ1-1, with D maybe TRBD1 (5 bases). V lost 1 base and J 7 bases, leaving 10 bases between the germline ends. CDR3 length: 13 residues. The germline gives CDR1 LGHDT, CDR2 YNNKEL (reference sequence). Here the CDR3 reads CASSQVGVFEAFF. The CDR3 region has the DNA TGTGCCAGCAGCCAAGTAGGGGTCTTTGAAGCTTTCTTT.

This clonotype was detected ten times or more. This chain connects TRBV5-5 to TRBJ2-3; D unresolved. V lost 4 bases, J lost 2 bases, and 5 bases lay in between. CDR1 is SGHKS, CDR2 YYEKEE, per germline (reference sequence). There are 12 residues in the CDR3. The CDR3 spells CASSPDTDTQYF. The CDR3, as DNA: TGTGCCAGCAGCCCTGACACAGATACGCAGTATTTT.

In its sample, this clonotype was seen a few times. The chain carries TRBV14 and TRBJ2-3; 7 bases match TRBD1. CDR3 length equals 15 residues. The germline V gene encodes CDR1 SGHDN and CDR2 FVKESK. V shed 8 bases and J 0 bases; nucleotides not matched to a gene: 8. CDR3 DNA: TGTGCCAGCGGCACTACAGGGGTGAGCACAGATACGCAGTATTTT. Residues: CASGTTGVSTDTQYF.

This chain joins TRBV7-2 and TRBJ2-2; D is possibly TRBD1 (5 bases). Trimming cost V 8 bases and J 5 bases, with 9 bases left between them. This CDR3 comprises 12 residues. Germline V lookup: CDR1 SGHTA, CDR2 FQGNSA. Here the CDR3 DNA reads TGTGCCAGCGGGCCAGGGACCGGGGAGCTGTTTTTT. It translates to CASGPGTGELFF.

The chain joins TRBV5-1 to TRBJ2-2; 9 positions match TRBD2. The CDR3 runs to 14 residues. The V gene's germline CDR1 is SGHRS and CDR2 YFSETQ. V gave up 1 base and J gave up 6 bases; unmatched junction bases: 1. CDR3 loop: CASSLTSGSGELFF. For the CDR3, the DNA is TGCGCCAGCAGCTTGACTAGCGGGTCCGGGGAGCTGTTTTTT.

V usage is TRBV4-1 and J usage is TRBJ2-5, with D tentatively TRBD1 or TRBD2 (5 bases each). Between the trimmed V and J ends, which lost 2 bases and 6 bases, there was a span of 19 bases. This CDR3 contains 16 residues. The germline V gene has CDR1 MGHRA and CDR2 YSYEKL. The CDR3 protein is CASSQPSRDPAKTQYF. The CDR3 nucleotides are TGCGCCAGCAGCCAACCTAGCCGGGACCCCGCCAAGACCCAGTACTTC.

The chain couples TRBV12-3 or TRBV12-4 to TRBJ2-7, with 9 bases lining up with TRBD1. The CDR3 is 15 residues long. Losses at the gene ends were 4 bases for V and 7 bases for J; bases not matched to a gene: 11. CDR3 amino acids: CASSSPRDRAEEQYF. The CDR3 DNA reads TGTGCCAGCAGTTCTCCACGGGACAGGGCGGAAGAGCAGTACTTC.

There are a few counts of this clonotype. V gene TRBV27 combines with J gene TRBJ2-3; 13 nucleotides align to TRBD2. CDR3 length: 17 amino acids. Germline V lookup: CDR1 MNHEY, CDR2 SMNVEV (reference sequence). V lost 6 bases, J lost 2 bases, and 8 bases stayed unmatched. Here the CDR3 reads CASRRLAGGLNTDTQYF. The CDR3 DNA reads as TGTGCCAGCAGGCGACTAGCGGGGGGCCTTAACACAGATACGCAGTATTTT.